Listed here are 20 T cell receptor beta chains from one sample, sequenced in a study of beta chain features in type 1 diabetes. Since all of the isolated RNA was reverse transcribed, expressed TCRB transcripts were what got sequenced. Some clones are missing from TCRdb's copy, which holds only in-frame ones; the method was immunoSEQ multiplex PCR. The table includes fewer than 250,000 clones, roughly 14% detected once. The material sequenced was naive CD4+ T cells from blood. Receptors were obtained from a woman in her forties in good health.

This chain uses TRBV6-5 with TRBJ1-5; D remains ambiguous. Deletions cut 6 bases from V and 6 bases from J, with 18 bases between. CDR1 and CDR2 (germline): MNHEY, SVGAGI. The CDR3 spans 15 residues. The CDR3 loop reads CASRLRREGRQPQHF. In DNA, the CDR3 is TGTGCCAGCAGACTTCGGAGGGAGGGTCGTCAGCCCCAGCATTTT.

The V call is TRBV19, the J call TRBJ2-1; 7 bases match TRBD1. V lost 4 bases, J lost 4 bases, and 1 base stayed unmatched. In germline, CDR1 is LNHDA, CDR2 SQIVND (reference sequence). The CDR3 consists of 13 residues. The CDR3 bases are TGTGCCAGTAGTAAGGGACAGTACAATGAGCAGTTCTTC. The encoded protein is CASSKGQYNEQFF.

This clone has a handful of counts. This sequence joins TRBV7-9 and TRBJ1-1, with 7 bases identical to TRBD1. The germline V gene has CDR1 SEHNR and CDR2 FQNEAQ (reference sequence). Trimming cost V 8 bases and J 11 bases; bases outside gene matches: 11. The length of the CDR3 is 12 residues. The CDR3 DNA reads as TGTGCCAGCTCTAAGATAGGGGGCGACGCTTTCTTT. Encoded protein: CASSKIGGDAFF.

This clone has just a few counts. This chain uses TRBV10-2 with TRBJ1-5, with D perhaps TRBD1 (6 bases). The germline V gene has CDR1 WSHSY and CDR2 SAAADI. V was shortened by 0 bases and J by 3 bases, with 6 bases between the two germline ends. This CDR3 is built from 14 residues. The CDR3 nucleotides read TGCGCCAGCAGTGAGTCGGGGGCCAATCAGCCCCAGCATTTT. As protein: CASSESGANQPQHF.

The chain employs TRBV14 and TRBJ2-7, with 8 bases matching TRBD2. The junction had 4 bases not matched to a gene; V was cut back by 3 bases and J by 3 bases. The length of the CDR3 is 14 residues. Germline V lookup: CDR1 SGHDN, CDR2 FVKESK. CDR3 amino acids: CASSHSGGVYEQYF. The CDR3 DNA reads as TGTGCCAGCAGCCACAGCGGGGGAGTCTACGAGCAGTACTTC.

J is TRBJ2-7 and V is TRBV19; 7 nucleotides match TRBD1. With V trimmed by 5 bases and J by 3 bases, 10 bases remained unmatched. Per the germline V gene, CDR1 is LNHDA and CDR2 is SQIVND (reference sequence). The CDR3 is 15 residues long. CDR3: CASSVSGTVVYEQYF. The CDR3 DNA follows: TGTGCCAGTAGTGTTTCCGGGACAGTAGTCTACGAGCAGTACTTC.

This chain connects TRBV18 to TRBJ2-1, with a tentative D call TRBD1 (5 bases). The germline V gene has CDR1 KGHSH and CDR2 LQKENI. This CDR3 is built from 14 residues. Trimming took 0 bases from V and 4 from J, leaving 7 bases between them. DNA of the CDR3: TGTGCCAGCTCACCACCGACAGAATACAATGAGCAGTTCTTC. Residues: CASSPPTEYNEQFF.

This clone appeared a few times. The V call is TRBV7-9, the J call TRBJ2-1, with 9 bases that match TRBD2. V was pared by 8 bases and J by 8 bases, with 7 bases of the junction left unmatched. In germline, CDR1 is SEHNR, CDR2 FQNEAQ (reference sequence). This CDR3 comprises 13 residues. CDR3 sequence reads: CASVLAGGDEQFF. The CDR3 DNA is TGTGCCAGCGTATTGGCGGGGGGGGATGAGCAGTTCTTC.

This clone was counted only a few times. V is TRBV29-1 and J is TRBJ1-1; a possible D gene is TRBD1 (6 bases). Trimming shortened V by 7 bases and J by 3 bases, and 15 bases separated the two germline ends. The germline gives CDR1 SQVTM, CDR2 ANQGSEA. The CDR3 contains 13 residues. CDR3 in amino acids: CSGSTGMDTEAFF. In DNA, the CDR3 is TGCAGCGGATCTACAGGGATGGACACTGAAGCTTTCTTT. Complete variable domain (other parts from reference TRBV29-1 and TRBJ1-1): SAVISQKPSRDICQRGTSLTIQCQVDSQVTMMFWYRQQPGQSLTLIATANQGSEATYESGFVIDKFPISRPNLTFSTLTVSNMSPEDSSIYLCSGSTGMDTEAFFGQGTRLTVV.

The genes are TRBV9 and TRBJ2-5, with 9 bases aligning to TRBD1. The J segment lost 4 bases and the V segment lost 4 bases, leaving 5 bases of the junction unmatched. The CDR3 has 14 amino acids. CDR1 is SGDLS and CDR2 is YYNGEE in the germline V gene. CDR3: CASSTGQGLETQYF. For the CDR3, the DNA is TGTGCCAGCAGCACGGGACAGGGTTTAGAGACCCAGTACTTC.

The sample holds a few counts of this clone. The CDR3 DNA sequence: TGTGCCAGTAGTAAGACAGCTAACTATGGCTACACCTTC. Its protein product is CASSKTANYGYTF. The gene calls are TRBV19 and TRBJ1-2, with D perhaps matching TRBD1 (5 bases). CDR3 size: 13 residues. The germline V and J ends were trimmed by 4 bases and 0 bases, with 6 bases remaining between them. Germline CDR1 LNHDA, CDR2 SQIVND (reference sequence).

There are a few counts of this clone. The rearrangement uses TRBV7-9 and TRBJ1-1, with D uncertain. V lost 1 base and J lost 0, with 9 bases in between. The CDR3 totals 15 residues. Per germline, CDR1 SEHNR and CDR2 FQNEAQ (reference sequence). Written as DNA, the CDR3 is TGTGCCAGCAGCTTAGTTGGCCGTATGAACACTGAAGCTTTCTTT. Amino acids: CASSLVGRMNTEAFF.

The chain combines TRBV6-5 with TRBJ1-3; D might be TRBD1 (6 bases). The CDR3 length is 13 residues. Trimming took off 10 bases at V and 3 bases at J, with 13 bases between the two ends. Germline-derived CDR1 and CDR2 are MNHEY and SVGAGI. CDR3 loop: CATTRGNGNTIYF. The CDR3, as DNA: TGTGCCACTACGAGGGGGAATGGAAACACCATATATTTT.

This CDR3 is CASSLKRGLGQETQYF. The DNA for the CDR3 is TGTGCCAGCAGCTTAAAGAGGGGGCTCGGCCAAGAGACCCAGTACTTC. V usage is TRBV11-2 and J usage is TRBJ2-5; TRBD1 agrees at 7 bases. Germline V lookup: CDR1 SGHAT, CDR2 FQNNGV. Trimming took 2 bases from V and 1 from J; bases not matched to a gene: 7. CDR3 length: 16 amino acids.

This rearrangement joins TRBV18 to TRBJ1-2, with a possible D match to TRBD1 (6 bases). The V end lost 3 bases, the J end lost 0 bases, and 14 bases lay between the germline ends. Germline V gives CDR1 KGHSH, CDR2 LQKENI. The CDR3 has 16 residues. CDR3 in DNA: TGTGCCAGCTCACCTTCCGGCAGGGGAGCTAACTATGGCTACACCTTC. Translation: CASSPSGRGANYGYTF.

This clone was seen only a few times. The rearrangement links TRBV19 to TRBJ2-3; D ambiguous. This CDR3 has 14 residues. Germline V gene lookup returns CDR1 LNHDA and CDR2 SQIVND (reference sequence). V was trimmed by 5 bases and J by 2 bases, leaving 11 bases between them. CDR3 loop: CASSWSNPTDTQYF. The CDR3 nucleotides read TGTGCCAGTAGTTGGAGCAATCCCACAGATACGCAGTATTTT.

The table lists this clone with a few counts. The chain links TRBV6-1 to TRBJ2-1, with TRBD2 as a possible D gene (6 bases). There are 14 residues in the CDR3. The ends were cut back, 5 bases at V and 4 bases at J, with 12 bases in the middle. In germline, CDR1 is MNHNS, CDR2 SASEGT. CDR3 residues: CASSYRTTYNEQFF. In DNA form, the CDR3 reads TGTGCCAGCAGTTATCGGACTACTTACAATGAGCAGTTCTTC.

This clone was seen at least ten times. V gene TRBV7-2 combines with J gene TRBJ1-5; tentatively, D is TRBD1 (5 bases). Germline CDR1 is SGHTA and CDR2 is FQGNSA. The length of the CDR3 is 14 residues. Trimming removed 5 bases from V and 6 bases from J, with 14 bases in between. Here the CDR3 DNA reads TGTGCCAGCAGCCGAATCCAGGGAGGTCAGCCCCAGCATTTT. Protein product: CASSRIQGGQPQHF.

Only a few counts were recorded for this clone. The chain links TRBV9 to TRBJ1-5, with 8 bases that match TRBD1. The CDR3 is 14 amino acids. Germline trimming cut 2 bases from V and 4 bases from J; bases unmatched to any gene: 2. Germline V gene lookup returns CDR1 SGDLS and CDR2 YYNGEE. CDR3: CASSVRDRNQPQHF. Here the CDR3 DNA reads TGTGCCAGCAGCGTCCGGGACAGGAATCAGCCCCAGCATTTT. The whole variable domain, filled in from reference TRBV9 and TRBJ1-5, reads DSGVTQTPKHLITATGQRVTLRCSPRSGDLSVYWYQQSLDQGLQFLIQYYNGEERAKGNILERFSAQQFPDLHSELNLSSLELGDSALYFCASSVRDRNQPQHFGDGTRLSIL.

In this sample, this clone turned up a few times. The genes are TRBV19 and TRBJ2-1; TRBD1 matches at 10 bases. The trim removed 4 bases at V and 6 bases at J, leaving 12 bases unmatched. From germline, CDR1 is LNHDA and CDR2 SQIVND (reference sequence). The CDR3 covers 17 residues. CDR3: CASSRPWGGTGANEQFF. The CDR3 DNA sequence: TGTGCCAGTAGTAGACCTTGGGGGGGGACAGGGGCCAATGAGCAGTTCTTC.